The entry that follows covers one T cell receptor (beta chain) sequence. As yet, its antigen is unknown. Each CDR3 protein gets one entry after TCRdb re-called the reads with MiXCR. The table shows about 230,000 distinct CDR3 sequences, with 22% occurring only once. This record belongs to a study of T cell repertoires in cytomegalovirus infection. Study in general: It was the public TCR beta signatures that indicated both CMV infection and matching HLA type. Study conclusions and caveats: HLA-C-restricted CMV clonotypes gave the most frequent clonotype in two of eight donors. Cumulative public TCR beta family frequency identified carriers of CMV plus the relevant HLA.

The V gene end was trimmed by 0 bases and the J gene end by 3 bases; junction bases not matched to a gene: 12. This CDR3 spans 18 amino acids. CDR1 and CDR2 (germline): DFQATT, SNEGSKA (reference sequence). This sequence was found in a human donor in good health (CMV status not recorded). Some clones in this sample may be carry-over from other donors' samples. The sample comprised CD8+ T cells from PBMCs. This chain links TRBV20-1 with TRBJ2-1; 9 bases are shared with TRBD2. The CDR3 reads CSARDLGWAGGLYNEQFF. The CDR3 coding sequence is TGCAGTGCTAGAGATTTGGGGTGGGCGGGGGGGCTCTACAATGAGCAGTTCTTC.